What follows is one T cell receptor (beta chain) and its context. Its antigen is not known. This entry belongs to a study of Graves' ophthalmopathy and Graves' hyperthyroidism. Notes on the study in general: Most expanded clonotypes in thyroid above 0.001 frequency also showed up in blood.

Isolation of PBMCs was performed using about 9.9 ml of fresh peripheral blood. Per germline, CDR1 DFQATT and CDR2 SNEGSKA (reference sequence). J gave up 5 bases and V 6 bases, and 10 bases lay outside the gene matches. The CDR3 length is 14 residues. Amplified TCR beta CDR3 regions were obtained using RNA transcripts as template. Amplification began with first-round RT-PCR using HTBI primers, then second-round multiplex PCR was performed. TCRdb processed the multiplex PCR reads anew with MiXCR; each CDR3 protein has one entry. The sample has some 370,000 distinct CDR3 sequences, about 17% seen once; the top ten hold about 2.4%.

The chain recombines TRBV20-1 with TRBJ2-5; 9 nucleotides align to TRBD2. The sequencing input was peripheral blood. The TCR comes from an adult woman with stable Graves' hyperthyroidism. The CDR3 DNA is TGCAGTGCGTTCCCTAGCGGGACGCGGGAGACCCAGTACTTC. Its translation: CSAFPSGTRETQYF.